The sequence of this TCR beta chain was determined in a study of T cell clonality in common variable immunodeficiency. Overall study results and limits: Reportedly, TCR beta sequences from common variable immunodeficiency showed fewer deletions and N-nucleotide insertions.

Considering frequency, this clone is medium-sized. Antigen unknown. Blood came from CVID subjects not ill and not taking immunomodulatory or immunosuppressive medication. Assay: immunoSEQ multiplex PCR; the TCRdb copy retains only in-frame clones and omits some. Seen in this sample are several thousand clones; the ten most common clones hold 3.5% to 4.5%. The sequenced sample consisted of peripheral blood mononuclear cells. This sequence was found in a human donor with common variable immunodeficiency.

CDR3 residues: CASRKDRGYGYTF. The CDR3 bases that were read are TGTGCCAGCAGGAAGGACAGGGGCTATGGC. The chain links TRBV2 to TRBJ1-2; TRBD1 matches at 9 bases. Read coverage stops 3 residues before the CDR3 terminus; the germline J gene supplies the remainder. Germline V gene data show CDR1 as SNHLY and CDR2 as FYNNEI. The CDR3 has 13 amino acids. The ends lost 6 bases at V and 4 bases at J; junction bases unmatched: 3.